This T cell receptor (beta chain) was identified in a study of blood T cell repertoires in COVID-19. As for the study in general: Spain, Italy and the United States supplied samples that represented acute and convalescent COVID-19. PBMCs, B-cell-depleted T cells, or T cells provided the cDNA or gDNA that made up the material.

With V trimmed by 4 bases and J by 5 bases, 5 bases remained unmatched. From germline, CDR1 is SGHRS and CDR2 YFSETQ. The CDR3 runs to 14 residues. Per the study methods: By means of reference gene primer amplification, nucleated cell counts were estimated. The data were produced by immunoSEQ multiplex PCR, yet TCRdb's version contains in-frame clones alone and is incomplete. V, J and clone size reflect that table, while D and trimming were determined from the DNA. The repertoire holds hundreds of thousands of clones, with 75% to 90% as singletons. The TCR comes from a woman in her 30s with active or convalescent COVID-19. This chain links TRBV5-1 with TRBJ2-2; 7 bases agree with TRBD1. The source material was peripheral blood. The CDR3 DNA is TGCGCCAGCAGCCCGACAGGGTTGACCGGGGAGCTGTTTTTT. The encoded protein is CASSPTGLTGELFF.